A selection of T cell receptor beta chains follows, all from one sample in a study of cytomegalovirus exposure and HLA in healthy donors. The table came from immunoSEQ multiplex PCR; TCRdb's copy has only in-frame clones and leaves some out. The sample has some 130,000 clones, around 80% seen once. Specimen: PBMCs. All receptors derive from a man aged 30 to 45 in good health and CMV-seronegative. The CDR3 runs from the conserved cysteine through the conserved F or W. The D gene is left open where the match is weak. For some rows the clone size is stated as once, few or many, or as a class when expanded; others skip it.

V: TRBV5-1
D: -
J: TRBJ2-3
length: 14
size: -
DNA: TGCGCCAGCAGCTTGTTAGCGGGCACAGATACGCAGTATTTT
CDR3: CASSLLAGTDTQYF

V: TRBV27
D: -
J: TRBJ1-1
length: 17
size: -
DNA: TGTGCCAGCAGTTTCCGACAGGCTAGGGGTCCGAACACTGAAGCTTTCTTT
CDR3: CASSFRQARGPNTEAFF

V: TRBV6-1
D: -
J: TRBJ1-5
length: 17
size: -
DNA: TGTGCCAGCAGTGGCTCCCCGGGACTTATCAAGTATCAGCCCCAGCATTTT
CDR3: CASSGSPGLIKYQPQHF

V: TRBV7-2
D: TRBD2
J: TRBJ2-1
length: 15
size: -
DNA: TGTGCCAGCAGCGCGACTAGCGGAAAGCACAATGAGCAGTTCTTC
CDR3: CASSATSGKHNEQFF

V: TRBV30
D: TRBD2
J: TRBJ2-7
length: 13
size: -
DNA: TGTGCCTGGAGTTCGACTAGCGCCAACGAGCAGTACTTC
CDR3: CAWSSTSANEQYF

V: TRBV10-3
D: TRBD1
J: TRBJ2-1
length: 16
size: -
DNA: TGTGCCATCAGCCCGGAGGTGCAGGGGGCGTCCAATGAGCAGTTCTTC
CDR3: CAISPEVQGASNEQFF

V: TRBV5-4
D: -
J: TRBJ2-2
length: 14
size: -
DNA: TGTGCCAGCAGCTTGGCCTACAGTGCCGGGGAGCTGTTTTTT
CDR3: CASSLAYSAGELFF

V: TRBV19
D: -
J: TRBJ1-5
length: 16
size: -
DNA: TGTGCCAGTAGTTCACCCCCCGGGACAATAAATCAGCCCCAGCATTTT
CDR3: CASSSPPGTINQPQHF

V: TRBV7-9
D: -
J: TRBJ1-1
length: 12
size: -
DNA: TGTGCCAGCAGTTTCTCTGGGACAGAAGCTTTCTTT
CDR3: CASSFSGTEAFF

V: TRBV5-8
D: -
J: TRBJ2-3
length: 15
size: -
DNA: TGTGCCAGCAGCTTGGCCGGGACTTACACAGATACGCAGTATTTT
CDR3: CASSLAGTYTDTQYF

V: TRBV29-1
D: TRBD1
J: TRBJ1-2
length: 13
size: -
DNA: TGCAGCGTGTGGACAGGGAGTAACTATGGCTACACCTTC
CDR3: CSVWTGSNYGYTF

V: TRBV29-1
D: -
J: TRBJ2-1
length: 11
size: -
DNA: TGCAGCGACTCAGGGTACAATGAGCAGTTCTTC
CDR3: CSDSGYNEQFF

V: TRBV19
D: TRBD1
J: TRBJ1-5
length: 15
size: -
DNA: TGTGCCAGTAGCGCCGGGACAGGGGGTCTTCAGCCCCAGCATTTT
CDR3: CASSAGTGGLQPQHF

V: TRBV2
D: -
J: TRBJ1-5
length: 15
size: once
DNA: TGTGCCAGCAGCGGCCGGAGGGCAGTAAATCAGCCCCAGCATTTT
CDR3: CASSGRRAVNQPQHF

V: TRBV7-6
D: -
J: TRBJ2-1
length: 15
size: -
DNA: TGTGCCAGCAGCTTTAGACAGAAGACTGGCCCTGAGCAGTTCTTC
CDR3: CASSFRQKTGPEQFF

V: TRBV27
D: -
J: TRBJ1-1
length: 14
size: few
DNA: TGTGCCAGCAGGGTCGGGAACATGAACACTGAAGCTTTCTTT
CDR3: CASRVGNMNTEAFF

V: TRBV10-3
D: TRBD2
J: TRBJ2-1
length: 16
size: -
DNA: TGTGCCATCAGTTCCCCGACTAGCTCCGGCGACAATGAGCAGTTCTTC
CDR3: CAISSPTSSGDNEQFF

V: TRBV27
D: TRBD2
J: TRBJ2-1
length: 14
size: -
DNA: TGTGCCAGTACCCAGCGGGAGGGCTACAATGAGCAGTTCTTC
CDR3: CASTQREGYNEQFF

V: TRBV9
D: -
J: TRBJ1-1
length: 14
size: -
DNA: TGTGCCAGCAGCGGAGGCACCCTGAACACTGAAGCTTTCTTT
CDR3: CASSGGTLNTEAFF

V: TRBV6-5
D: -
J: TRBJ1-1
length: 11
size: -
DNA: TGTGCCAGCCAAGCGAGGACTGAAGCTTTCTTT
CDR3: CASQARTEAFF